Listed here are 15 T cell receptor beta chains from one sample, sequenced in a study of T cell changes during pregnancy in multiple sclerosis. Produced via immunoSEQ multiplex PCR; TCRdb's table is partial and in-frame only. The data contain approximately 83,000 clones, 85% to 95% of them seen just once; the ten biggest clones take up over 3.5%. Source: peripheral blood, taken in the first trimester of pregnancy. These receptor sequences come from a female donor with multiple sclerosis, enrolled in a pregnancy study.

This chain links TRBV7-6 with TRBJ1-2; no definite D call. The V gene lost 5 bases and the J gene lost 4 bases, with 14 bases spanning the gap. This CDR3 is 14 amino acids long. Germline-derived CDR1 and CDR2 are SGHVS and FNYEAQ. The CDR3 loop is CASSPETVGYGYTF. The CDR3 coding sequence is TGTGCCAGCAGCCCCGAAACAGTGGGCTATGGCTACACCTTC.

The gene calls are TRBV9 and TRBJ2-6; the D gene is possibly TRBD2 (5 bases). CDR3 length: 21 residues. V gave up 1 base and J gave up 0 bases, with 23 bases separating them. CDR1 is SGDLS, CDR2 YYNGEE, per germline. DNA for the CDR3: TGTGCCAGCAGCGTACACCCCTCTGTGACGACCGAGGGCTCTGGGGCCAACGTCCTGACTTTC. This translates into CASSVHPSVTTEGSGANVLTF.

The rearrangement uses TRBV11-2 and TRBJ1-2, with 10 bases matching TRBD1. The germline gives CDR1 SGHAT, CDR2 FQNNGV. This CDR3 is 16 amino acids long. Unmatched junction bases numbered 9, after V lost 4 bases and J lost 4 bases. DNA of the CDR3: TGTGCCAGCAGCTCGTCCGGGACAGGGGCTCGCTATGGCTACACCTTC. This encodes CASSSSGTGARYGYTF.

V usage is TRBV6-1 and J usage is TRBJ1-6; a possible D gene is TRBD1 (5 bases). From germline, CDR1 is MNHNS and CDR2 SASEGT. The CDR3 length is 13 residues. Trimming removed 10 bases from V and 10 bases from J, with 17 bases in between. This chain's CDR3 is CATWGRESSPLHF. The CDR3 DNA sequence: TGTGCCACCTGGGGCAGGGAAAGCTCACCCCTCCACTTT.

The rearrangement uses TRBV7-9 and TRBJ2-1, with D tentatively TRBD2 (7 bases). The V end was cut by 2 bases, the J end by 7 bases, with 21 bases between. The germline gives CDR1 SEHNR, CDR2 FQNEAQ (reference sequence). CDR3 length: 17 amino acids. CDR3 nucleotides: TGTGCCAGCAGCTTATGGGCGGGCCGGGGGGCCTTAAATGAGCAGTTCTTC. Translation: CASSLWAGRGALNEQFF.

CDR3 protein: CASSPRAGNTGELFF. The CDR3 DNA follows: TGTGCCAGCAGCCCGAGAGCGGGAAACACCGGGGAGCTGTTTTTT. The chain recombines TRBV9 with TRBJ2-2; 7 bases agree with TRBD2. The CDR3 contains 15 residues. The germline V gene encodes CDR1 SGDLS and CDR2 YYNGEE. The junction had 5 bases not matched to a gene; V was cut back by 4 bases and J by 2 bases. The variable domain in full, completed from reference TRBV9 and TRBJ2-2, reads DSGVTQTPKHLITATGQRVTLRCSPRSGDLSVYWYQQSLDQGLQFLIQYYNGEERAKGNILERFSAQQFPDLHSELNLSSLELGDSALYFCASSPRAGNTGELFFGEGSRLTVL.

The J gene is TRBJ1-1, the V gene TRBV4-1, with a possible D match to TRBD1 (6 bases). The V gene's germline CDR1 is MGHRA and CDR2 YSYEKL. Trimming shortened V by 1 base and J by 5 bases, and 8 bases separated the two germline ends. The CDR3 consists of 13 residues. The CDR3 DNA reads as TGCGCCAGCAGCCAAGCAAGGGGGACTGAAGCTTTCTTT. Its protein is CASSQARGTEAFF.

This clone was detected a few times. The V and J genes are TRBV29-1 and TRBJ1-5; D gene uncertain. V lost 4 bases, J lost 5 bases, and 9 bases lay in between. Germline V lookup: CDR1 SQVTM, CDR2 ANQGSEA. CDR3 size: 12 residues. The CDR3 nucleotides are TGCAGCGTTGCCGATACTGATCAGCCCCAGCATTTT. This codes for CSVADTDQPQHF.

This clone was picked up one time. The J gene is TRBJ1-2, the V gene TRBV6-6; TRBD1 might be the D (5 bases). Germline V gives CDR1 MNHNY, CDR2 SVGAGI (reference sequence). Trimming pared 6 bases from V and 5 bases from J, leaving 22 bases between. There are 16 residues in the CDR3. DNA of the CDR3: TGTGCCAGCAGCCCCTTTTGGCAGGGCCAAGGGTATGGCTACACCTTC. Its protein product is CASSPFWQGQGYGYTF.

V and J are TRBV6-5 and TRBJ1-6; D is possibly TRBD1 (5 bases). Looked up from germline, CDR1 is MNHEY and CDR2 is SVGAGI. With 6 bases removed from V and 7 bases from J, the gap between germline ends came to 10 bases. CDR3 length: 13 amino acids. This chain's CDR3 is CASRPGLNSPLHF. In DNA form, the CDR3 reads TGTGCCAGCAGGCCGGGACTGAATTCACCCCTCCACTTT.

In its sample, this clone was seen once. The chain recombines TRBV25-1 with TRBJ1-3, with D unresolved. Looked up from germline, CDR1 is MGHDK and CDR2 is SYGVNS. CDR3 length equals 15 residues. The V end was cut by 3 bases, the J end by 10 bases, with 19 bases between. CDR3 coding DNA: TGTGCCAGCAGTGATCCGGGTCTTCTGAGCGCTACCATATATTTT. The encoded protein is CASSDPGLLSATIYF.

This clone showed up just once. The chain links TRBV21-1 to TRBJ2-3; TRBD1 is the table's D call and was not checked against the DNA. TRBV21-1 is a pseudogene. This CDR3 is 14 amino acids long. CDR3 nucleotides: TGTGCCAGCAGCCCGCTTCAGGGGGCAGATACGCAGTATTTT. Its protein product is CASSPLQGADTQYF.

The V and J genes are TRBV7-9 and TRBJ1-1; D unresolved. Germline V lookup: CDR1 SEHNR, CDR2 FQNEAQ (reference sequence). This CDR3 contains 12 residues. The germline V and J ends were trimmed by 5 bases and 3 bases, with 7 bases remaining between them. CDR3 DNA sequence: TGTGCCAGCAGCCCCGGAGACACTGAAGCTTTCTTT. Residues: CASSPGDTEAFF.

The rearrangement joins TRBV30 to TRBJ2-7; 9 nucleotides agree with TRBD1. Germline V gives CDR1 GTSNPN, CDR2 SVGIG (reference sequence). This CDR3 has 14 residues. Germline trimming cut 2 bases from V and 4 bases from J; bases unmatched to any gene: 6. The CDR3 DNA follows: TGTGCCTGGAGTACAAACAGGGGGCTTTACGAGCAGTACTTC. Its translation: CAWSTNRGLYEQYF.

V gene TRBV2 combines with J gene TRBJ2-7; D may be TRBD1 (5 bases). Deletions cut 3 bases from V and 2 bases from J, with 8 bases between. Germline CDR1 is SNHLY and CDR2 is FYNNEI. This CDR3 comprises 13 residues. The CDR3 here is CASSDRETYEQYF. CDR3 coding DNA: TGTGCCAGCAGTGACAGGGAAACCTACGAGCAGTACTTC.